The rows below give T cell receptor beta chains drawn from one sample of a study of blood T cell repertoires in COVID-19. The method was immunoSEQ multiplex PCR; TCRdb's version includes in-frame clones alone and lacks a portion of them. The sample includes roughly 500,000 clones, roughly 89% of them seen just once. The specimen sequenced was peripheral blood. The receptors were gathered from a man aged 18 to 29 with COVID-19, enrolled during active disease. Both conserved end residues are part of each CDR3. A D gene is named only where the DNA matches it firmly. Not all rows give a size; the values are once, few, many and, for expanded clones, a class.

clone_size j_call v_call d_call cdr3_aa cdr3_nt
once TRBJ2-5 TRBV28 . CASSLNSAWRSETQYF TGTGCCAGCAGTTTAAATTCGGCGTGGAGGTCGGAGACCCAGTACTTC
. TRBJ2-7 TRBV19 . CASTVGVGETSEQYF TGTGCCAGTACGGTCGGGGTGGGAGAGACCAGCGAGCAGTACTTC
. TRBJ2-6 TRBV18 TRBD2 CASSLTSGGLSGANVLTF TGTGCCAGCTCATTGACTAGCGGGGGGCTATCTGGGGCCAACGTCCTGACTTTC
. TRBJ2-1 TRBV3-1/TRBV3-2 TRBD2 CASSQGTSFKDEQFF TGTGCCAGCAGCCAAGGGACTAGCTTTAAAGATGAGCAGTTCTTC
. TRBJ2-1 TRBV30 TRBD2 CAWSIAGVAYNEQFF TGTGCCTGGAGTATCGCGGGAGTAGCCTACAATGAGCAGTTCTTC
. TRBJ2-1 TRBV19 TRBD2 CASRVAGLEQFF TGTGCCAGTAGAGTAGCGGGACTTGAGCAGTTCTTC
. TRBJ1-5 TRBV5-1 TRBD1 CASGMTGGSNQPQHF TGCGCCAGCGGTATGACAGGGGGAAGCAATCAGCCCCAGCATTTT
. TRBJ2-1 TRBV2 . CASVTDSYNEQFF TGTGCCAGCGTCACTGACTCCTACAATGAGCAGTTCTTC
. TRBJ2-5 TRBV5-1 TRBD2 CASSGGLAGAQETQYF TGCGCCAGCAGCGGGGGACTAGCGGGAGCCCAAGAGACCCAGTACTTC
. TRBJ2-7 TRBV20-1 . CSASPETTSSYEQYF TGCAGTGCTAGTCCCGAGACTACCAGCTCCTACGAGCAGTACTTC
. TRBJ2-2 TRBV7-9 . CASSSVGGASANTGELFF TGTGCCAGCAGCTCCGTGGGTGGAGCTAGCGCGAACACCGGGGAGCTGTTTTTT
. TRBJ2-1 TRBV6-1 TRBD1 CASSDDRAMYNEQFF TGTGCCAGCAGTGATGACAGGGCAATGTACAATGAGCAGTTCTTC
. TRBJ1-5 TRBV19 TRBD1 CASRIRDRGFNQPQHF TGTGCCAGTAGGATCCGGGACAGGGGATTCAATCAGCCCCAGCATTTT
. TRBJ1-4 TRBV11-3 TRBD1 CASSLGTGDEKLFF TGTGCCAGCAGCTTAGGTACAGGGGATGAAAAACTGTTTTTT
. TRBJ2-5 TRBV7-9 . CASSPGMKETQYF TGTGCCAGCAGCCCCGGGATGAAAGAGACCCAGTACTTC
. TRBJ2-1 TRBV5-1 TRBD2 CASSLAGAYNEQFF TGCGCCAGCAGCTTAGCGGGAGCTTACAATGAGCAGTTCTTC
. TRBJ1-2 TRBV5-8 TRBD1 CASSLGQGAGGYTF TGTGCCAGCAGCTTGGGACAGGGGGCCGGTGGCTACACCTTC
. TRBJ1-2 TRBV10-3 . CAISESEYGYTF TGTGCCATCAGTGAGTCGGAGTATGGCTACACCTTC
. TRBJ2-2 TRBV7-3 . CASSLQPGQPFGELFF TGTGCCAGCAGCTTACAACCGGGACAACCGTTCGGGGAGCTGTTTTTT
. TRBJ2-3 TRBV7-8 . CASSVRVVPSTDTQYF TGTGCCAGCAGCGTCAGGGTGGTGCCTAGCACAGATACGCAGTATTTT
. TRBJ1-4 TRBV4-1 . CASSQEGQREKLFF TGCGCCAGCAGCCAAGAGGGGCAGAGGGAAAAACTGTTTTTT
once TRBJ1-1 TRBV19 . CASSIGINLQGNTEAFF TGTGCCAGTAGTATAGGTATTAATCTTCAGGGGAACACTGAAGCTTTCTTT
. TRBJ2-5 TRBV2 TRBD1 CASNVGQVGSVKTQYF TGTGCCAGCAATGTGGGACAGGTAGGATCAGTGAAGACCCAGTACTTC
. TRBJ2-3 TRBV19 TRBD2 CASTHKGLAADTQYF TGTGCCAGCACTCACAAAGGACTAGCAGCAGATACGCAGTATTTT
few TRBJ1-5 TRBV6-5 . CASSASGTLDQPQHF TGTGCCAGCAGCGCCTCCGGGACACTGGATCAGCCCCAGCATTTT
. TRBJ1-2 TRBV5-4 . CASSPTTGNYGYTF TGTGCCAGCAGCCCGACCACAGGGAATTATGGCTACACCTTC
. TRBJ2-1 TRBV13 . CASSLGLGGAHNEQFF TGTGCCAGCAGCTTAGGCCTGGGGGGAGCCCACAATGAGCAGTTCTTC
. TRBJ2-5 TRBV7-9 . CASSSGWGETQYF TGTGCCAGCAGCTCGGGGTGGGGAGAGACCCAGTACTTC
. TRBJ2-3 TRBV3-1/TRBV3-2 TRBD2 CASSQQAGGPDTQYF TGTGCCAGCAGCCAACAAGCGGGGGGGCCTGATACGCAGTATTTT
once TRBJ2-3 TRBV15 TRBD1 CATSRIRQGAGDTQYF TGTGCCACCAGCAGAATTAGACAGGGGGCTGGAGATACGCAGTATTTT
. TRBJ2-7 TRBV5-4 TRBD1 CASSPLEAGQGILKQYF TGTGCCAGCAGCCCCCTGGAAGCGGGACAGGGAATTCTCAAGCAGTACTTC